This T cell receptor beta chain came from a study of T cells in Graves' hyperthyroidism and ophthalmopathy. Trimming at V came to 4 bases and at J to 0 bases, leaving 12 bases not matched to a gene. The germline V gene has CDR1 SNHLY and CDR2 FYNNEI. CDR3 length equals 17 residues. This clonotype has ten or more counts. Thyroid ultrasound and orbital computed tomography, with clinical symptoms and serum thyroxine and TRAb, informed diagnoses. Regions amplified from RNA transcripts were the TCR beta CDR3 regions. Initially, a first-round RT-PCR of the TCR CDR3 employed the HTBI primer set. Each CDR3 protein gets one entry after TCRdb re-called the multiplex PCR reads with MiXCR. The sample shows 360,000 or so distinct CDR3 sequences, around 15% of them seen only once.

This clonotype was obtained from a woman aged 55-69 years with Graves' ophthalmopathy. V usage is TRBV2 and J usage is TRBJ2-7; 7 nucleotides line up with TRBD2. The sample comprised blood. The CDR3 nucleotides are TGTGCCAGCAGTGGATCAACTGGGGCTAGCGGCTCCTACGAGCAGTACTTC. Translating gives CASSGSTGASGSYEQYF. Full variable domain (outside the CDR3, taken from reference TRBV2 and TRBJ2-7): EPEVTQTPSHQVTQMGQEVILRCVPISNHLYFYWYRQILGQKVEFLVSFYNNEISEKSEIFDDQFSVERPDGSNFTLKIRSTKLEDSAMYFCASSGSTGASGSYEQYFGPGTRLTVT.